A single sample gave rise to the 7 T cell receptor beta chains below, sequenced in a study of cytomegalovirus exposure and HLA in healthy donors. Measured with immunoSEQ multiplex PCR; TCRdb has only the in-frame clones, and not every one. This sample has 55,000 to 75,000 clones; more than 85% occur once, and the top ten carry roughly 5.3%. The specimen sequenced was PBMCs. These receptors were obtained from a man between 18 and 29 years old in good health and CMV-seropositive.

V gene TRBV5-1 combines with J gene TRBJ1-1, with a tentative D call TRBD1 (5 bases). Trimming stripped 5 bases from V and 3 bases from J, with 11 bases between. Germline-derived CDR1 and CDR2 are SGHRS and YFSETQ. There are 13 residues in the CDR3. In DNA, the CDR3 is TGCGCCAGCAGTCACCAGGGTTACACTGAAGCTTTCTTT. The encoded protein is CASSHQGYTEAFF.

The V call is TRBV28, the J call TRBJ2-7; 9 bases align to TRBD1. J lost 5 bases, V lost 5 bases, and 10 bases had no gene match. The length of the CDR3 is 15 residues. The germline gives CDR1 MDHEN, CDR2 SYDVKM. CDR3 DNA: TGTGCCAGCAGTCTTAGGGGGACAGGGCCCCACGAGCAGTACTTC. Its translation is CASSLRGTGPHEQYF.

Here the CDR3 reads CASSATGTVYEQYF. CDR3 DNA sequence: TGCGCCAGCAGCGCGACCGGGACAGTATACGAGCAGTACTTC. V gene TRBV5-1 combines with J gene TRBJ2-7; 7 bases are shared with TRBD1. The V and J ends lost 4 bases and 4 bases, in that order; junction bases with no gene match: 8. There are 14 residues in the CDR3. Germline CDR1 SGHRS, CDR2 YFSETQ. Full variable domain (outside the CDR3, taken from reference TRBV5-1 and TRBJ2-7): KAGVTQTPRYLIKTRGQQVTLSCSPISGHRSVSWYQQTPGQGLQFLFEYFSETQRNKGNFPGRFSGRQFSNSRSEMNVSTLELGDSALYLCASSATGTVYEQYFGPGTRLTVT.

The rearrangement joins TRBV28 to TRBJ2-2; 7 nucleotides agree with TRBD1. V gave up 5 bases and J gave up 6 bases; unmatched junction bases: 6. The CDR3 length is 14 residues. Germline CDR1 reads MDHEN; CDR2 reads SYDVKM. The DNA for the CDR3 is TGTGCCAGCAGTCGAGACAGGGTGGCCGGGGAGCTGTTTTTT. Protein product: CASSRDRVAGELFF.

The V and J genes are TRBV5-5 and TRBJ2-6; D perhaps matches TRBD1 (5 bases). Germline CDR1 reads SGHKS; CDR2 reads YYEKEE (reference sequence). The CDR3 extends over 15 amino acids. V lost 1 base and J lost 2, with 7 bases in between. CDR3 sequence (DNA): TGTGCCAGCAGCTTGTCAGGGACTGGGGCCAACGTCCTGACTTTC. Translation: CASSLSGTGANVLTF. Variable domain in full (rest from reference TRBV5-5 and TRBJ2-6): DAGVTQSPTHLIKTRGQQVTLRCSPISGHKSVSWYQQVLGQGPQFIFQYYEKEERGRGNFPDRFSARQFPNYSSELNVNALLLGDSALYLCASSLSGTGANVLTFGAGSRLTVL.

V usage is TRBV6-5 and J usage is TRBJ2-7, with a possible D match to TRBD1 (6 bases). V lost 7 bases, J lost 6 bases, and 16 bases lay in between. From germline, CDR1 is MNHEY and CDR2 SVGAGI. This CDR3 spans 13 amino acids. DNA for the CDR3: TGTGCCAGCACCCAGGGGCCCGAATCCGAGCAGTACTTC. It yields the protein CASTQGPESEQYF.

The CDR3 region is CASRALNSNTGELFF. The DNA for the CDR3 is TGTGCCAGCAGAGCCCTGAATAGTAACACCGGGGAGCTGTTTTTT. V usage is TRBV6-1 and J usage is TRBJ2-2; no clear D gene. CDR1 and CDR2 (germline): MNHNS, SASEGT. V lost 6 bases, J lost 2 bases, and 13 bases lay in between. The CDR3 has 15 residues.